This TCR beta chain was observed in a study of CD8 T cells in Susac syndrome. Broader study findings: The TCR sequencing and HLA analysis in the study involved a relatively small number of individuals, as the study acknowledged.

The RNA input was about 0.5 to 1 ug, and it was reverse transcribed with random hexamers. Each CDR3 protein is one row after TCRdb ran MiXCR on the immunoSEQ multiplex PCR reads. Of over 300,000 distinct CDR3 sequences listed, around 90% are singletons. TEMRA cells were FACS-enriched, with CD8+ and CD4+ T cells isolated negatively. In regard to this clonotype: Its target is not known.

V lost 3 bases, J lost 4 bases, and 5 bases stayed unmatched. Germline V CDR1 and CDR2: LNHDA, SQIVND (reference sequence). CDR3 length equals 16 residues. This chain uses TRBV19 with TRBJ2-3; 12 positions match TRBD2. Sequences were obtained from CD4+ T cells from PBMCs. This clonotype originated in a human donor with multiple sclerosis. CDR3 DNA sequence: TGTGCCAGTAGTATGTTGGCTAGCGGGGGGGCAGATACGCAGTATTTT. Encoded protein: CASSMLASGGADTQYF.